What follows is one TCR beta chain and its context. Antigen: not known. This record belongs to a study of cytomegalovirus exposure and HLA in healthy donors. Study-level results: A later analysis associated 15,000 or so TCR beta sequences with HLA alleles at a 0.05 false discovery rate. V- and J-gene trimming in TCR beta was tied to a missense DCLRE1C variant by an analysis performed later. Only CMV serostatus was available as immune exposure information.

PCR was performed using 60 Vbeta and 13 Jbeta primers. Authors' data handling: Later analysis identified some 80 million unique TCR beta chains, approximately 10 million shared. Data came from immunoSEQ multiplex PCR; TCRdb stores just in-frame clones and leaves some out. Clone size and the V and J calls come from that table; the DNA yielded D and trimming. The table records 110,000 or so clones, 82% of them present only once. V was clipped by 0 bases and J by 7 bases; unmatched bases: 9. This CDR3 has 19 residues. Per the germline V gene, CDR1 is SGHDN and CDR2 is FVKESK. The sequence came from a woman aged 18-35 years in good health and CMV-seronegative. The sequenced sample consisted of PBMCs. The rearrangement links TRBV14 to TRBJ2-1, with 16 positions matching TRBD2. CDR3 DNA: TGTGCCAGCAGCCAAGATGGGACTAGCGGGGGGGCCTTCGGTAATGAGCAGTTCTTC. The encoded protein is CASSQDGTSGGAFGNEQFF.